This TCR beta chain was obtained from a study of T-cell memory formation after mild COVID-19. V lost 0 bases, J lost 5 bases, and 9 bases lay in between. The CDR3 loop spans 14 amino acids. CDR1 and CDR2 from the germline V gene are SGHAT and FQNNGV. TCRdb re-called the 5' RACE reads through MiXCR, storing one row per CDR3 protein. The profile covers more than 300,000 distinct CDR3 sequences, with roughly 13% appearing a single time and around 20% taken by the ten largest. Sequenced sample: PBMCs or a T cell subset sorted from them (not recorded which). The J gene is TRBJ2-3, the V gene TRBV11-2, with TRBD1 as a possible D gene (6 bases). This clonotype originated in a young man who had mild COVID-19 (a few samples of this study predate the infection). Cell type and time point are not known. The DNA of the CDR3 is TGTGCCAGCAGCTTAGAGGGGGCACGAGATACGCAGTATTTT. Translation: CASSLEGARDTQYF.